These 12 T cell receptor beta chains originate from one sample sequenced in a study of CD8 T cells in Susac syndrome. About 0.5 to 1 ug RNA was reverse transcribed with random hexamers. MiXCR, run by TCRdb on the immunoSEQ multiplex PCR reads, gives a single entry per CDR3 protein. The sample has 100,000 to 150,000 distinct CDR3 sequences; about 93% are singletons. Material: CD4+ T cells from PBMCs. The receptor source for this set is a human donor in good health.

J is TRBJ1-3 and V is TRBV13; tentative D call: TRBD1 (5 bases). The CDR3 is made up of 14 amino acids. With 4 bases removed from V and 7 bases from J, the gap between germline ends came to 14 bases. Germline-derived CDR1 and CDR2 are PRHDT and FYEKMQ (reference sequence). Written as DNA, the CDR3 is TGTGCCAGCAGCTACCGGGACCCCGGGAACACCATATATTTT. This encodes CASSYRDPGNTIYF.

Here the CDR3 reads CASSLARREGDTQYF. CDR3 nucleotides: TGTGCCAGCAGCTTAGCCCGCAGGGAGGGAGATACGCAGTATTTT. The chain uses TRBV7-9 and TRBJ2-3; 7 bases are shared with TRBD2. The J segment lost 5 bases and the V segment lost 0 bases, leaving 5 bases of the junction unmatched. Germline V lookup: CDR1 SEHNR, CDR2 FQNEAQ (reference sequence). CDR3 length: 15 residues.

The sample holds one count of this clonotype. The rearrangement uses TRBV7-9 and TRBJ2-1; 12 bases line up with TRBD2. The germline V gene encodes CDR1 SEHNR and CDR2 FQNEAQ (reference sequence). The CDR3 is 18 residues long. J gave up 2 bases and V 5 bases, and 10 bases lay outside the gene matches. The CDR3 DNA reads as TGTGCCAGCAGCCCTCTAGCGGGAGGGCCATCTACCTACAATGAGCAGTTCTTC. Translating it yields CASSPLAGGPSTYNEQFF.

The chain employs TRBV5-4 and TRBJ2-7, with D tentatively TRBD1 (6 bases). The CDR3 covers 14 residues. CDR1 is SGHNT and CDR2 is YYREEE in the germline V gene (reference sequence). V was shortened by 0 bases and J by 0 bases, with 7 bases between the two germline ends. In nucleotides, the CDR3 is TGTGCCAGCAGCTTGGGGACAGACTCCTACGAGCAGTACTTC. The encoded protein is CASSLGTDSYEQYF.

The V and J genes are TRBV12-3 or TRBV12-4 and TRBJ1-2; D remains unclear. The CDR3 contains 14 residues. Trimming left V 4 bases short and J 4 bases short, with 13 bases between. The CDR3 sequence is CASSSTRVPYGYTF. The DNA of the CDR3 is TGTGCCAGCAGTTCGACGAGGGTTCCCTATGGCTACACCTTC.

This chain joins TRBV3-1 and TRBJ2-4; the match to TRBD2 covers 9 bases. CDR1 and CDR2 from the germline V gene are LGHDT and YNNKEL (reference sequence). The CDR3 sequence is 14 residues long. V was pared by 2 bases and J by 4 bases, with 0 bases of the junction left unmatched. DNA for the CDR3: TGTGCCAGCAGCCAAACTAGCGGGAAAAACATTCAGTACTTC. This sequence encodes CASSQTSGKNIQYF.

The CDR3 nucleotides read TGCAGCGTTGATATCCAGCGGGAGGTCACAGAGACCCAGTACTTC. This encodes CSVDIQREVTETQYF. The V gene is TRBV29-1, the J gene TRBJ2-5; 9 nucleotides match TRBD2. Germline V gene lookup returns CDR1 SQVTM and CDR2 ANQGSEA. The CDR3 totals 15 residues. The V segment lost 3 bases and the J segment 4 bases; nucleotides outside the gene matches: 9. Looking up the rest from reference TRBV29-1 and TRBJ2-5 gives the full variable domain: SAVISQKPSRDICQRGTSLTIQCQVDSQVTMMFWYRQQPGQSLTLIATANQGSEATYESGFVIDKFPISRPNLTFSTLTVSNMSPEDSSIYLCSVDIQREVTETQYFGPGTRLLVL.

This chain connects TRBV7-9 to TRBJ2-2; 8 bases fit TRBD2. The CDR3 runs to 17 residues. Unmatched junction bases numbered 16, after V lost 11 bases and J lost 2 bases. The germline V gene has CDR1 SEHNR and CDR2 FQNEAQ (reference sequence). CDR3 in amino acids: CAVREVAGSSNTGELFF. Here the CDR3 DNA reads TGTGCCGTTCGGGAGGTAGCGGGATCCTCTAACACCGGGGAGCTGTTTTTT.

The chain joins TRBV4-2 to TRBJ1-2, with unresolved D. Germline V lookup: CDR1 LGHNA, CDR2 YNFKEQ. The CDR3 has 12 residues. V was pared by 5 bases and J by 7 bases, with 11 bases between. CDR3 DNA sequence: TGTGCCAGCAGCGAGACGCTGGGTGGCTACACCTTC. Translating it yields CASSETLGGYTF.

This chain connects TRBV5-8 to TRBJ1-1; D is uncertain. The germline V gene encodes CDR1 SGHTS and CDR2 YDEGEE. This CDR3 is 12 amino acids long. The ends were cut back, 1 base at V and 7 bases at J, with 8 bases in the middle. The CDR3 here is CASSLNRHEAFF. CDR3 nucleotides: TGTGCCAGCAGCTTGAATCGGCATGAAGCTTTCTTT.

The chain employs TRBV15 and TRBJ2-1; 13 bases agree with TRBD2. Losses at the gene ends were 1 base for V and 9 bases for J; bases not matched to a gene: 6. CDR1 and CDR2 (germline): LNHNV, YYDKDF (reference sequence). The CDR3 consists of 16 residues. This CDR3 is CATSRGTSGRGGEQFF. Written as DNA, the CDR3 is TGTGCCACCAGCAGAGGGACTAGCGGGAGAGGAGGTGAGCAGTTCTTC.

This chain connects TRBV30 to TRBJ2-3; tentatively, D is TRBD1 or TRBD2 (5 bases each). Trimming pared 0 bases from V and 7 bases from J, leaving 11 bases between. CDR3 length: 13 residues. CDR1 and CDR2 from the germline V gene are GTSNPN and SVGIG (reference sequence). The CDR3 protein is CAWSVLEGHTQYF. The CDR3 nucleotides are TGTGCCTGGAGTGTACTAGAGGGACATACGCAGTATTTT.